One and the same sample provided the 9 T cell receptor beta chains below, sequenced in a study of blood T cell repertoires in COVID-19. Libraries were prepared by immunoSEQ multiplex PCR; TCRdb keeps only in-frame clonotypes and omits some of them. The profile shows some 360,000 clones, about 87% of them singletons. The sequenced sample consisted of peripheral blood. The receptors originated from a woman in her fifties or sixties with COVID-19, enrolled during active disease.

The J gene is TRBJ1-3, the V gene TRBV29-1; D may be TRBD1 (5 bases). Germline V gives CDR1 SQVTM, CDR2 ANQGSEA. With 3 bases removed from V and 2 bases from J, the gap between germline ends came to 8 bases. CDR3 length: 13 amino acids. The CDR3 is CSVDLGAGNTIYF. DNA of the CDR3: TGCAGCGTTGACTTAGGGGCTGGAAACACCATATATTTT. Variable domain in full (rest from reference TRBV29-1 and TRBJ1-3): SAVISQKPSRDICQRGTSLTIQCQVDSQVTMMFWYRQQPGQSLTLIATANQGSEATYESGFVIDKFPISRPNLTFSTLTVSNMSPEDSSIYLCSVDLGAGNTIYFGEGSWLTVV.

In DNA, the CDR3 is TGTGCCAGCTCACCACCAGGACAACAGCCCCAGCATTTT. Translating it yields CASSPPGQQPQHF. V is TRBV18 and J is TRBJ1-5, with a weak D call TRBD1 (5 bases). V dropped 0 bases and J dropped 7 bases, with 7 bases sitting between them. The CDR3 runs to 13 residues. CDR1 and CDR2 (germline): KGHSH, LQKENI.

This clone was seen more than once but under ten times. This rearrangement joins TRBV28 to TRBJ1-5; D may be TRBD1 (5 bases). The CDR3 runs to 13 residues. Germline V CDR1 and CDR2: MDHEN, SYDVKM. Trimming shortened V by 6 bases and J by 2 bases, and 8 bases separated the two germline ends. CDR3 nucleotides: TGTGCCAGCAGGGGGCTTGGCAATCAGCCCCAGCATTTT. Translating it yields CASRGLGNQPQHF.

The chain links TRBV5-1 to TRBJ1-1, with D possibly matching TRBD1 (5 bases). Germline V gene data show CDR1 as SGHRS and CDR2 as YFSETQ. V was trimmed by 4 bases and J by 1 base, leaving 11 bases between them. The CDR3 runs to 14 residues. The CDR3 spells CASSLLTGNTEAFF. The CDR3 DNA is TGCGCCAGCAGCCTCCTCACAGGGAACACTGAAGCTTTCTTT.

CDR3: CASSLMGSGVDEQFF. The CDR3, as DNA: TGTGCCAGCAGCTTAATGGGTAGCGGGGTCGATGAGCAGTTCTTC. The V call is TRBV7-3, the J call TRBJ2-1, with TRBD2 identical over 8 bases. V was pared by 1 base and J by 8 bases, with 7 bases of the junction left unmatched. Germline V lookup: CDR1 SGHTA, CDR2 FQGTGA. CDR3 size: 15 residues.

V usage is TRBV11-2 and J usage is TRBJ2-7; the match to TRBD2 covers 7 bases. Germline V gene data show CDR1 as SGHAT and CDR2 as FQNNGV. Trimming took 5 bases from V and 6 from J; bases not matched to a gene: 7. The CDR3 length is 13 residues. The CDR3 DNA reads TGTGCCAGCAGCCACGGGACTATGGGCGAGCAGTACTTC. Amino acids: CASSHGTMGEQYF. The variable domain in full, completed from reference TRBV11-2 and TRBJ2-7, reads EAGVAQSPRYKIIEKRQSVAFWCNPISGHATLYWYQQILGQGPKLLIQFQNNGVVDDSQLPKDRFSAERLKGVDSTLKIQPAKLEDSAVYLCASSHGTMGEQYFGPGTRLTVT.

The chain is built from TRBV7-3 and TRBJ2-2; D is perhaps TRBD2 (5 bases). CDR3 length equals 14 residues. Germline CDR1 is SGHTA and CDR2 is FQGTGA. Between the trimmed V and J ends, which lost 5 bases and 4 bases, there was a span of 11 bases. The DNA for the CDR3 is TGTGCCAGCAGCCTAAAGGACTTCACCGGGGAGCTGTTTTTT. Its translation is CASSLKDFTGELFF.

CDR3 sequence (DNA): TGCGCCAGCAACGATATAGCGGGGTCTAGCACAGATACGCAGTATTTT. It codes for CASNDIAGSSTDTQYF. The gene calls are TRBV5-1 and TRBJ2-3; 8 nucleotides agree with TRBD2. J was trimmed by 0 bases and V by 6 bases; bases with no gene match: 9. There are 16 residues in the CDR3. Germline V gives CDR1 SGHRS, CDR2 YFSETQ.

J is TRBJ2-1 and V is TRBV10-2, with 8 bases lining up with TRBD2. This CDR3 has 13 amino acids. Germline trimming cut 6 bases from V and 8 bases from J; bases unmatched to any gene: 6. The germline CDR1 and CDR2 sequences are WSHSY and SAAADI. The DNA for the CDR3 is TGCGCCAGCAGGGGACTAGATCTGTATGAGCAGTTCTTC. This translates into CASRGLDLYEQFF.